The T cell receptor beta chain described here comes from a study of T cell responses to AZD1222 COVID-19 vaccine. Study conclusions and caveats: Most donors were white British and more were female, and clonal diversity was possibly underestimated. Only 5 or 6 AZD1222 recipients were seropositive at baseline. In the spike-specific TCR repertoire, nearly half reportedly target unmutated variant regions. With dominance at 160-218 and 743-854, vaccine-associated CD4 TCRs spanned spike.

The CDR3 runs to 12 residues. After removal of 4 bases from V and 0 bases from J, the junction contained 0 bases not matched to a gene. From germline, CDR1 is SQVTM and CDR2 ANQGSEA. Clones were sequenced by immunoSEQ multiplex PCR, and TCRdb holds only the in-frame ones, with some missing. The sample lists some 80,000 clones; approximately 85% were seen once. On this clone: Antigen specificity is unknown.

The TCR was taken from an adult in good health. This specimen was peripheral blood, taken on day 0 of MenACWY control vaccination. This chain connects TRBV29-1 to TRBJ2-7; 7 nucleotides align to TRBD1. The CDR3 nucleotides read TGCAGCGTTGGGGACAGCTCCTACGAGCAGTACTTC. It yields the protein CSVGDSSYEQYF.